This note documents a single TCR beta chain sequence. RNA, at 0.5 to 1 ug, was reverse transcribed with random hexamers. The TCR beta CDR3 was amplified by immunoSEQ multiplex PCR across 54 Vbeta, 13 Jbeta. TCRdb redid the calling of the immunoSEQ multiplex PCR reads with MiXCR, one entry per CDR3 protein. The repertoire has around 170,000 distinct CDR3 sequences, more than 90% of them found once; the top ten carry roughly 0.093%. The entry originates in a study of CD8 T cells in Susac syndrome. About the study: Blood was drawn from Susac syndrome patients while they were therapy-naive, on corticosteroids, or on intravenous immunoglobulin alone.

The specimen sequenced was CD4+ T cells from PBMCs. This clonotype originated in a human donor with Susac syndrome.

CDR3 coding DNA: TGTGCCAGCAAGGGAGGGGGTAAGAGTACTGAAGCTTTCTTT. Residues: CASKGGGKSTEAFF. The chain joins TRBV2 to TRBJ1-1; D may be TRBD1 (6 bases). The CDR3 contains 14 residues. Germline CDR1 reads SNHLY; CDR2 reads FYNNEI. V lost 7 bases and J lost 5, with 17 bases in between.